The sequence of this TCR beta chain was determined in a study of neurological immune-mediated disorders. Broader study findings: Private repertoires in all groups were suggested by the finding that expanded clones across subjects shared no CDR3 amino acid sequences. The greatest TCR clonal expansion occurred in HTLV-1-associated myelopathy and the least in multiple sclerosis, which fell below healthy controls.

5'RACE employing 10-nucleotide random UMIs yielded the cDNA. Every sequencing run generated over 160 million TCR-beta sequences from 15-18 subjects. TCRdb re-called the 5' RACE reads through MiXCR, storing one row per CDR3 protein. Here the sample spans fewer than 110,000 distinct CDR3 sequences, 10% to 13% being singletons. This clonotype was observed at least ten times. Its antigen is still unknown. Trimming took 6 bases from V and 3 from J, leaving 7 bases between them. The CDR3 spans 12 residues. The sample's time point: longitudinal time-point 3. Sequenced input: PBMCs. This TCR derives from a female donor with HTLV-1-associated myelopathy (HAM/TSP). This chain links TRBV12-3 or TRBV12-4 with TRBJ2-3; maybe TRBD1 (6 bases). The CDR3 reads CASSGQTDTQYF. Here the CDR3 DNA reads TGTGCCAGCAGCGGACAGACAGATACGCAGTATTTT.